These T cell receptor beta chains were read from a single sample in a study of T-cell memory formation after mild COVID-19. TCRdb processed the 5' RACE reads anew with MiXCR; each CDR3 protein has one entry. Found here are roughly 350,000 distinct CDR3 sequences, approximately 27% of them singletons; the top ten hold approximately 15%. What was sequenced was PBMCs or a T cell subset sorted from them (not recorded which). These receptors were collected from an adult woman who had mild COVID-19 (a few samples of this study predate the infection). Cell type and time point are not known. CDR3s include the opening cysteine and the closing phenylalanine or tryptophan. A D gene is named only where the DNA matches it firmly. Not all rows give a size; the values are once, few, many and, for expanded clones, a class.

TGCAGCGTTGGGTTGGCAAGTAACCCGAACACCGGGGAGCTGTTTTTT | CSVGLASNPNTGELFF | few | TRBJ2-2 | - | TRBV29-1 | 16
TGTGCCAGCAGTTACCTGAGGACTAGCGGGAGTACTCCCACCGGGGAGCTGTTTTTT | CASSYLRTSGSTPTGELFF | - | TRBJ2-2 | TRBD2 | TRBV6-5 | 19
TGTGCCAGCATCCCAGCGGGAGTCACCGGGGAGCTGTTTTTT | CASIPAGVTGELFF | - | TRBJ2-2 | TRBD2 | TRBV7-9 | 14
TGTGCCAGCAGTCCATCTGAGACCCAGTACTTC | CASSPSETQYF | - | TRBJ2-5 | - | TRBV2 | 11
TGCGCCAGCAGCCTAGGGGGCGCAATGGTCACCGGGGAGCTGTTTTTT | CASSLGGAMVTGELFF | - | TRBJ2-2 | TRBD1 | TRBV5-1 | 16
TGCAGTGCTGCGGGAGGGCCGGGCTACGAGCAGTACTTC | CSAAGGPGYEQYF | - | TRBJ2-7 | TRBD2 | TRBV20-1 | 13
TGCAGCGTTGAAGGTGGAAAGGACAGGGTCCCCTACGAGCAGTACTTC | CSVEGGKDRVPYEQYF | - | TRBJ2-7 | TRBD1 | TRBV29-1 | 16
TGTGCCAGCAGCAATCCGGGACGGGTCACCGGGGAGCTGTTTTTT | CASSNPGRVTGELFF | few | TRBJ2-2 | - | TRBV5-5 | 15
TGCGCCAGCAGCCGTCAGGGGAAGACTGAAGCTTTCTTT | CASSRQGKTEAFF | few | TRBJ1-1 | - | TRBV5-1 | 13
TGCAGCGTTGAAGATCTATCGAGCGACGAGCAGTACTTC | CSVEDLSSDEQYF | - | TRBJ2-7 | - | TRBV29-1 | 13
TGTGCCAGCAGCGGCGCCGGGACGTTCCTGGGGCTGAACACTGAAGCTTTCTTT | CASSGAGTFLGLNTEAFF | few | TRBJ1-1 | - | TRBV13 | 18
TGTGCCAGCAGTGACTCCACGGGTTGGTATTTT | CASSDSTGWYF | few | TRBJ2-3 | - | TRBV6-4 | 11
TGTGCCAGCAGGGTCAGGACTAGCGGCAACAATGAGCAGTTCTTC | CASRVRTSGNNEQFF | - | TRBJ2-1 | TRBD2 | TRBV7-2 | 15
TGCAGCGTTACCGGGACAGGAAACTACGAGCAGTACTTC | CSVTGTGNYEQYF | - | TRBJ2-7 | TRBD1 | TRBV29-1 | 13
TGCGCCAGCAGGGACACCGTCTCTGGGGCCAACGTCCTGACTTTC | CASRDTVSGANVLTF | few | TRBJ2-6 | - | TRBV4-1 | 15
TGTGCCAGCAGCTCAGAACAAGGGAATGCAAACACCATATATTTT | CASSSEQGNANTIYF | - | TRBJ1-3 | - | TRBV7-2 | 15
TGTGCCACCAGCACTATAGCGGGGAGCACAGATACGCAGTATTTT | CATSTIAGSTDTQYF | - | TRBJ2-3 | TRBD2 | TRBV15 | 15
TGTGCCACCAGTGATTTGCAAGGGGGCGGAAACTACAATGAGCAGTTCTTC | CATSDLQGGGNYNEQFF | - | TRBJ2-1 | TRBD1 | TRBV24-1 | 17
TGTGCCAGCATCCGGATGAACACTGAAGCTTTCTTT | CASIRMNTEAFF | few | TRBJ1-1 | - | TRBV5-5 | 12
TGTGCCAGCAGCTTACCCGGGGCCGAGCAGTACTTC | CASSLPGAEQYF | - | TRBJ2-7 | - | TRBV7-9 | 12
TGTGCCAGCAGCCCCTCGGGACAGGGGCCCTACGAGCAGTACTTC | CASSPSGQGPYEQYF | - | TRBJ2-7 | TRBD1 | TRBV9 | 15
TGCGCCAGCAGCCCATCTTCAGGGACCAAAAACATTCAGTACTTC | CASSPSSGTKNIQYF | few | TRBJ2-4 | - | TRBV5-1 | 15
TGCAGCGTTGAGTACGAGGGGGACTCCTACGAGCAGTACTTC | CSVEYEGDSYEQYF | - | TRBJ2-7 | - | TRBV29-1 | 14
TGTGCCAGCAGTTACCCGAACGAAGGGAGGAATGAGCAGTTCTTC | CASSYPNEGRNEQFF | few | TRBJ2-1 | - | TRBV6-5 | 15
TGCGCCAGCAGCCAACAATCCGGGGGGGCTGAAGCTTTCTTT | CASSQQSGGAEAFF | few | TRBJ1-1 | - | TRBV5-1 | 14
TGCGCCAGCAGCCAAGAAGGTACTAGCGGGAAGTTCTTC | CASSQEGTSGKFF | - | TRBJ2-1 | TRBD2 | TRBV4-3 | 13
TGTGCCAGCAGTGGGATACAGGAGGGAAATGAAAAACTGTTTTTT | CASSGIQEGNEKLFF | once | TRBJ1-4 | - | TRBV25-1 | 15
TGTGCCAGCAGTTTTACGGGGGCGAAATATGGCTACACCTTC | CASSFTGAKYGYTF | - | TRBJ1-2 | - | TRBV12-3/TRBV12-4 | 14
TGTGCCAGCAGCCAAACCAGGACTAGCGGGGGCTACGAGCAGTACTTC | CASSQTRTSGGYEQYF | few | TRBJ2-7 | TRBD2 | TRBV3-1 | 16
TGCAGTGCTAGATCGACGGGCCGCACGCATACGCAGTATTTT | CSARSTGRTHTQYF | - | TRBJ2-3 | - | TRBV20-1 | 14
TGTGCCAGCAGTCTCTCCGGACGGCCAAATTCACCCCTCCACTTT | CASSLSGRPNSPLHF | few | TRBJ1-6 | - | TRBV6-2/TRBV6-3 | 15
TGTGCCAGCAGCCTCCAGACTAGCTCGGAGACCCAGTACTTC | CASSLQTSSETQYF | - | TRBJ2-5 | TRBD2 | TRBV11-2 | 14
TGCGCCAGCAGTTTAGGAAGGGGGCAAAACACCGGGGAGCTGTTTTTT | CASSLGRGQNTGELFF | few | TRBJ2-2 | TRBD1 | TRBV5-1 | 16
TGTGCCAGCAGTCCCCTATTGGACTATCTCAACACCGGGGAGCTGTTTTTT | CASSPLLDYLNTGELFF | - | TRBJ2-2 | - | TRBV6-5 | 17
TGTGCCAGCAGTTGGGACAGGGGAGGCTACACCTTC | CASSWDRGGYTF | few | TRBJ1-2 | TRBD1 | TRBV12-3/TRBV12-4 | 12
TGTGCCAGCAACTCTGGACTAGCGGAGAACAATGAGCAGTTCTTC | CASNSGLAENNEQFF | - | TRBJ2-1 | TRBD2 | TRBV7-6 | 15
TGCAGCTTCTTAGGGGGGCCCGCCGAGCAGTACTTC | CSFLGGPAEQYF | - | TRBJ2-7 | - | TRBV29-1 | 12
TGTGCCAGCAGCGACTCCCCCGCCGAACTCTACGAGCAGTACTTC | CASSDSPAELYEQYF | few | TRBJ2-7 | - | TRBV7-2 | 15
TGTGCCAGCACCTCCATCGGCGGGACGCAGTATTTT | CASTSIGGTQYF | many | TRBJ2-3 | - | TRBV27 | 12
TGCGCCAGCAGCCCCGCGCCGGGACTAGGTCTAGGAGAGACCCAGTACTTC | CASSPAPGLGLGETQYF | few | TRBJ2-5 | TRBD2 | TRBV5-1 | 17
TGCGCCAGCAGACAGTCGCCGGACACTGAAGCTTTCTTT | CASRQSPDTEAFF | - | TRBJ1-1 | - | TRBV5-1 | 13
TGCAGCGTCGGCGAGAGCCCCTCTGGAAACACCATATATTTT | CSVGESPSGNTIYF | - | TRBJ1-3 | - | TRBV29-1 | 14
TGTGCCAGCAGCACCTCGACAGTTGCCTACGAGCAGTACTTC | CASSTSTVAYEQYF | few | TRBJ2-7 | - | TRBV7-9 | 14
TGTGCCAGCAGTTACATGGGGGTATCCTACGAGCAGTACTTC | CASSYMGVSYEQYF | few | TRBJ2-7 | - | TRBV6-6 | 14
TGCGCCAGCAGCCAAGGCTGGCAGGGTTACACTGAAGCTTTCTTT | CASSQGWQGYTEAFF | - | TRBJ1-1 | - | TRBV4-1 | 15